The present entry profiles one TCR beta chain with its context. What it recognizes is unknown. J was trimmed by 4 bases and V by 3 bases; bases with no gene match: 4. The V gene's germline CDR1 is MNHNS and CDR2 SASEGT. This CDR3 has 15 amino acids. This specimen belongs to a study of radiation and T cells in renal cell carcinoma. Turning to the study itself: Nephrectomy followed 15 Gy stereotactic body radiation by 4 weeks. Overall study results and limits: In blood, top tumor clones expanded by 2 weeks, shrinking by 4.

This sample's time point: blood 2 weeks post-SBRT. Treatment given: 15 Gy SBRT to primary tumor, nephrectomy 4 weeks later. The tumor was a clear cell renal cell carcinoma. Sequencing used immunoSEQ multiplex PCR; TCRdb keeps in-frame clones, though not all of them. The sample shows roughly 120,000 clones, roughly four fifths of them seen only once. The TCR was taken from a woman aged 55-69 years with renal cell carcinoma. The gene calls are TRBV6-1 and TRBJ2-1, with 9 bases aligning to TRBD2. Material: blood, obtained from a patient whose treatment included radiotherapy and nephrectomy. The CDR3 loop is CASSDLAGLYNEQFF. The CDR3 nucleotides read TGTGCCAGCAGTGATCTAGCGGGATTGTACAATGAGCAGTTCTTC.